This TCR beta chain emerged from a study of cytomegalovirus exposure and HLA in healthy donors. Study outcomes and limitations: A later analysis, which compared TCR beta chains of equal frequency, found the HLA-associated ones more clonally expanded.

PCR was performed using 60 Vbeta and 13 Jbeta primers. Some clones are missing from TCRdb's copy, which holds only in-frame ones; the method was immunoSEQ multiplex PCR. In the table there are approximately 100,000 clones, around 80% of which are singletons. Concerning this clone itself: What it binds is not known.

The V end was cut by 5 bases, the J end by 10 bases, with 11 bases between. This CDR3 has 11 amino acids. Germline V gene lookup returns CDR1 MNHEY and CDR2 SVGAGI. This TCR was recovered from a man aged 55 to 70 in good health and CMV-seronegative. The sequencing sample was made of PBMCs. This rearrangement joins TRBV6-5 to TRBJ1-2, with a possible D match to TRBD1 (6 bases). This CDR3 is CASSNRVFYTF. In nucleotides, the CDR3 is TGTGCCAGCAGTAACAGGGTATTCTACACCTTC.